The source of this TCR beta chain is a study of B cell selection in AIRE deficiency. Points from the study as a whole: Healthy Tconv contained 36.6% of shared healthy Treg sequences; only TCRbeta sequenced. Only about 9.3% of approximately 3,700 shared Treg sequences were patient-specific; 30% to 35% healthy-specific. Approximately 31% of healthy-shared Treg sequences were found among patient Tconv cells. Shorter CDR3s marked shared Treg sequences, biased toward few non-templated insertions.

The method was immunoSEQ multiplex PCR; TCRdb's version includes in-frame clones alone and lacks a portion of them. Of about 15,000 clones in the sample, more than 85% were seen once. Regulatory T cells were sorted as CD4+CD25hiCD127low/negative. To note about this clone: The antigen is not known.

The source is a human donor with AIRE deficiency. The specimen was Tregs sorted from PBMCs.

CDR3 residues: CASSPEAGGATQYF. The CDR3 DNA reads as TGTGCCAGCAGCCCAGAAGCGGGGGGCGCGACCCAGTACTTC. The rearrangement joins TRBV7-3 to TRBJ2-5; 9 bases fit TRBD2. The CDR3 runs to 14 residues. The ends lost 5 bases at V and 7 bases at J; junction bases unmatched: 8. Looked up from germline, CDR1 is SGHTA and CDR2 is FQGTGA.